These T cell receptor beta chains were read from a single sample in a study of persistence of HIV-infected CD4 T cells. Profiling relied on immunoSEQ multiplex PCR, and the TCRdb table lists in-frame clones only, not all of them. This table holds 25,000 to 30,000 clones, approximately 82% found once. For these TCRs, the target antigens are not known. The sequencing used CD4+ T cells sorted from PBMCs after roughly 18-hour stimulation, collected from a patient who received antiretroviral therapy. The receptors were gathered from an adult man with HIV who was CMV-seropositive. Each CDR3 is given with its conserved first and last residue. Fields, in order: J gene, clone size, D gene, V gene, CDR3 protein, CDR3 DNA. The D gene is left open where the match is weak. Size values are once, few and many counts, or a class for expanded clones, and some rows have none.

TRBJ2-1 | . | TRBD2 | TRBV18 | CASSLAGPPLHEQFF | TGTGCCAGCTCATTAGCGGGGCCACCTCTCCATGAGCAGTTCTTC
TRBJ1-5 | . | TRBD1 | TRBV7-8 | CASSQDRGNQPQHF | TGTGCCAGCAGCCAGGACAGGGGCAATCAGCCCCAGCATTTT
TRBJ1-4 | . | . | TRBV6-5 | CASRAGTSTNEKLFF | TGTGCCAGCAGGGCCGGGACGTCAACTAATGAAAAACTGTTTTTT
TRBJ1-2 | . | . | TRBV28 | CASTLRGFDYGYTF | TGTGCCAGCACCCTACGGGGGTTCGACTATGGCTACACCTTC
TRBJ2-3 | . | . | TRBV18 | CASSPPETRTDTQYF | TGTGCCAGCTCACCCCCCGAGACAAGGACAGATACGCAGTATTTT
TRBJ1-5 | once | . | TRBV2 | CASRVNRDYNQPQHF | TGTGCCAGCAGAGTAAACAGGGACTACAATCAGCCCCAGCATTTT
TRBJ2-3 | . | . | TRBV2 | CASSDRRQDTQYF | TGTGCCAGCAGTGACCGTCGCCAAGATACGCAGTATTTT
TRBJ2-2 | . | . | TRBV7-8 | CASSPHTGELFF | TGTGCCAGCAGCCCTCACACCGGGGAGCTGTTTTTT
TRBJ2-3 | . | . | TRBV5-4 | CASSPGRALGDTQYF | TGTGCCAGCAGCCCGGGACGGGCCCTGGGAGATACGCAGTATTTT
TRBJ1-1 | few | . | TRBV21-1 | CASPPDRINTEAFF | TGTGCCAGCCCCCCGGACAGAATTAACACTGAAGCTTTCTTT
TRBJ2-3 | . | . | TRBV6-5 | CASSYSGASTDTQYF | TGTGCCAGCAGTTACTCAGGGGCTAGCACAGATACGCAGTATTTT
TRBJ2-3 | . | TRBD2 | TRBV4-2 | CASSLRTSGGADTQYF | TGTGCCAGCAGCTTAAGGACTAGCGGGGGGGCTGATACGCAGTATTTT
TRBJ2-7 | . | TRBD2 | TRBV9 | CASSAGTSGGEIPYF | TGTGCCAGCAGCGCAGGGACTAGCGGGGGGGAAATCCCGTACTTC
TRBJ1-6 | . | . | TRBV18 | CASSPLGTFNNSPLHF | TGTGCCAGCTCACCCCTTGGGACATTTAATAATTCACCCCTCCACTTT
TRBJ2-3 | few | . | TRBV18 | CASSGQTTDTQYF | TGTGCCAGCTCAGGACAGACCACAGATACGCAGTATTTT
TRBJ1-1 | . | . | TRBV6-2/TRBV6-3 | CASSYSRAVTEAFF | TGTGCCAGCAGTTACTCGAGGGCGGTTACTGAAGCTTTCTTT
TRBJ2-3 | once | . | TRBV7-6 | CASSSEGGSTDTQYF | TGTGCCAGCAGCTCCGAGGGGGGGAGCACAGATACGCAGTATTTT
TRBJ1-1 | . | . | TRBV6-5 | CASSLRGGSAFF | TGTGCCAGCAGTTTGCGTGGTGGTTCGGCTTTCTTT
TRBJ1-3 | . | . | TRBV7-2 | CASSLAEHVSGNTIYF | TGTGCCAGCAGCTTAGCGGAACATGTCTCTGGAAACACCATATATTTT